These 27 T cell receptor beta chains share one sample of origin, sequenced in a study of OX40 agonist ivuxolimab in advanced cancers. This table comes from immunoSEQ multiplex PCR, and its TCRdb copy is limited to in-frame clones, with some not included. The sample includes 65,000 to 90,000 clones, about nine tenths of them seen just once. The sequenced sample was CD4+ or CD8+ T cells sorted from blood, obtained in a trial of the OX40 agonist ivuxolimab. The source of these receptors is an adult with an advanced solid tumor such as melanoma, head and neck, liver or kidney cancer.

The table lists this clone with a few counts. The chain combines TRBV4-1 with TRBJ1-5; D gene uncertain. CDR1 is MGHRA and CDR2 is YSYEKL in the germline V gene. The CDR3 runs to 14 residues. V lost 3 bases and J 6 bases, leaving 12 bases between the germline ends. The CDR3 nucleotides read TGCGCCAGCAGCCAGAATGATTTGATTCAGCCCCAGCATTTT. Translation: CASSQNDLIQPQHF.

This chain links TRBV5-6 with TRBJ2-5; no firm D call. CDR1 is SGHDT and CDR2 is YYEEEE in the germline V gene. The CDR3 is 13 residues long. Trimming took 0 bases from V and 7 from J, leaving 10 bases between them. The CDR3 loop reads CASSLGSAATQYF. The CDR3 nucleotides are TGTGCCAGCAGCTTGGGGTCGGCAGCGACCCAGTACTTC.

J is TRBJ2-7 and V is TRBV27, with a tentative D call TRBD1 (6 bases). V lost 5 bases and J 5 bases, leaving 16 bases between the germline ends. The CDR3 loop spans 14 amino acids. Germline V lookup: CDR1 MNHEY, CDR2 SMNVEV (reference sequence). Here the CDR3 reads CASSRGHSLHEQYF. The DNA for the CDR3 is TGTGCCAGCAGTCGGGGACACTCCCTCCACGAGCAGTACTTC.

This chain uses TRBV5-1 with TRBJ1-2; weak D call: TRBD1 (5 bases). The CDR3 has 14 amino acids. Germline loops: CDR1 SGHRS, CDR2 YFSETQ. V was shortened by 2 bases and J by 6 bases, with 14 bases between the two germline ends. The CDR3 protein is CASSFFAGTDGYTF. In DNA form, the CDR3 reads TGCGCCAGCAGCTTCTTCGCAGGGACGGATGGCTACACCTTC.

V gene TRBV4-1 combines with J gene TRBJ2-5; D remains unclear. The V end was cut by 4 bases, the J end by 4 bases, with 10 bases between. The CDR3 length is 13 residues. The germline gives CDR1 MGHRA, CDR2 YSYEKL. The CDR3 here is CASSPSTGETQYF. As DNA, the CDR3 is TGCGCCAGCAGCCCATCGACCGGAGAGACCCAGTACTTC.

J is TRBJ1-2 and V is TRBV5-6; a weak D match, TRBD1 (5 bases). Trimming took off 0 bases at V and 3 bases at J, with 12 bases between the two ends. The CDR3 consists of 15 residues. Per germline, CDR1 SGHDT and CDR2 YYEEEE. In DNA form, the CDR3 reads TGTGCCAGCAGCTTGGTGGGGCTGCCGCACTATGGCTACACCTTC. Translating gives CASSLVGLPHYGYTF.

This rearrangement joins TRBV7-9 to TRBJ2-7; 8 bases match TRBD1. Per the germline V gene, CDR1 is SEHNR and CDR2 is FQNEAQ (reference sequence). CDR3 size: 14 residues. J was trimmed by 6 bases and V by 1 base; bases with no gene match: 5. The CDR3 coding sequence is TGTGCCAGCAGCTTAGTGACAGGGGCTGGCGAGCAGTACTTC. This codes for CASSLVTGAGEQYF. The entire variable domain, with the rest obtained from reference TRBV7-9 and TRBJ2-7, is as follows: DTGVSQNPRHKITKRGQNVTFRCDPISEHNRLYWYRQTLGQGPEFLTYFQNEAQLEKSRLLSDRFSAERPKGSFSTLEIQRTEQGDSAMYLCASSLVTGAGEQYFGPGTRLTVT.

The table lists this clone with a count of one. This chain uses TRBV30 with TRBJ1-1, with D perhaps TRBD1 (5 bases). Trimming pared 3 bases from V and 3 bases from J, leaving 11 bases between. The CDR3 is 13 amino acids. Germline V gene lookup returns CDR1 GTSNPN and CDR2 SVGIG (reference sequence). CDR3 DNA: TGTGCCTGGAGGCCGGGGGTCCACACTGAAGCTTTCTTT. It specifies CAWRPGVHTEAFF.

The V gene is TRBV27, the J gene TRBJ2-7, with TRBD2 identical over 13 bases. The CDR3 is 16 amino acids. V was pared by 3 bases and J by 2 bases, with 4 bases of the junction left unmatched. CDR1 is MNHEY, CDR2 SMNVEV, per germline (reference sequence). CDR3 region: CASSLLGLAGTYEQYF. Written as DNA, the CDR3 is TGTGCCAGCAGTTTGTTGGGACTAGCGGGAACCTACGAGCAGTACTTC.

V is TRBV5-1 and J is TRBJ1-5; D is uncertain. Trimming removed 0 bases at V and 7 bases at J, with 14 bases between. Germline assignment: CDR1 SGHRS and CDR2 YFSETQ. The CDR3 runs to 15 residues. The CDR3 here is CASSLVAGVGQPQHF. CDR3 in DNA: TGCGCCAGCAGCTTGGTTGCCGGAGTTGGACAGCCCCAGCATTTT.

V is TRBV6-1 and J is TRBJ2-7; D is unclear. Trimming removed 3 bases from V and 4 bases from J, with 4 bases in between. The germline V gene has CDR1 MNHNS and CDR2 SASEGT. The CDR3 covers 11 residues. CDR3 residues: CASSDLYEQYF. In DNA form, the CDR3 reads TGTGCCAGCAGTGATTTGTACGAGCAGTACTTC.

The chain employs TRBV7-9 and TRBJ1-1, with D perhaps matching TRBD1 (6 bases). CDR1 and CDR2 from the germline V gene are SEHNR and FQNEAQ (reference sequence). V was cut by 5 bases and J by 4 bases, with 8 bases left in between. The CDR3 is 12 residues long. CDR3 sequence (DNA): TGTGCCAGCAGCGAACAGGGCACTGAAGCTTTCTTT. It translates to CASSEQGTEAFF.

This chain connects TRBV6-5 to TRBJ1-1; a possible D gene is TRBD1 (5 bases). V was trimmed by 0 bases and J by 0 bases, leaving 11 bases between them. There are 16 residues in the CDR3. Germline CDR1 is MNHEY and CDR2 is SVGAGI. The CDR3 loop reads CASSYSVRDLNTEAFF. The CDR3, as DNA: TGTGCCAGCAGTTACTCGGTGAGGGACCTGAACACTGAAGCTTTCTTT.

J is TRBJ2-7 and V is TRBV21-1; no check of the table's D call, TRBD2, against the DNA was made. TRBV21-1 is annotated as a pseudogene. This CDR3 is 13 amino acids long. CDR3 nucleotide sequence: TGTGCCAGCAGCACCCGACCACTAGACGTGCAGTACTTC. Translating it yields CASSTRPLDVQYF.

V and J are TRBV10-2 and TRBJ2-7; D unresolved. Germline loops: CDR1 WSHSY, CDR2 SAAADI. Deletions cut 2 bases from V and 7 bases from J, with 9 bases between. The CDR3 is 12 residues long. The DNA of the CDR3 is TGCGCCAGCAGTGAGCTAGGACCTGAGCAGTACTTC. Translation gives CASSELGPEQYF.

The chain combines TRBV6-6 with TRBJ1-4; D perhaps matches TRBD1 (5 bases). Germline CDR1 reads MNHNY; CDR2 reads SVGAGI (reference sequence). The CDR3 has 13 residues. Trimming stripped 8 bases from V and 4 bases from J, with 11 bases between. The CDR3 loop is CASRQYLNEKLFF. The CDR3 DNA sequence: TGTGCCAGCCGACAGTACCTTAATGAAAAACTGTTTTTT.

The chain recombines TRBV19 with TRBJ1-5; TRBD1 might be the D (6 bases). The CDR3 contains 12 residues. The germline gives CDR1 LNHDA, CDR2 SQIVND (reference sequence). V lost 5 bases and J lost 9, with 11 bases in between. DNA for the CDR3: TGTGCCAGTAGTCAGGGGTATGGGCCCCAGCATTTT. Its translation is CASSQGYGPQHF.

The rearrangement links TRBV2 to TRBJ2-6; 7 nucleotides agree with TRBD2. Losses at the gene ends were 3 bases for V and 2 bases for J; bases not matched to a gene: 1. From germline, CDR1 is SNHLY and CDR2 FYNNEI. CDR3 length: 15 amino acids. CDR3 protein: CASSEGGAGANVLTF. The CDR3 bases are TGTGCCAGCAGTGAGGGGGGGGCTGGGGCCAACGTCCTGACTTTC. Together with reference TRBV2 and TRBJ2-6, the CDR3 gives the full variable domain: EPEVTQTPSHQVTQMGQEVILRCVPISNHLYFYWYRQILGQKVEFLVSFYNNEISEKSEIFDDQFSVERPDGSNFTLKIRSTKLEDSAMYFCASSEGGAGANVLTFGAGSRLTVL.

The CDR3 loop reads CAISGWDRGMYEQYF. The CDR3 DNA is TGTGCCATCAGTGGGTGGGACAGGGGGATGTACGAGCAGTACTTC. The chain has TRBV10-3 and TRBJ2-7; 11 nucleotides match TRBD1. V lost 4 bases and J lost 4; bases outside the gene matches: 6. CDR1 ENHRY and CDR2 SYGVKD come from the germline V gene. This CDR3 is built from 15 residues.

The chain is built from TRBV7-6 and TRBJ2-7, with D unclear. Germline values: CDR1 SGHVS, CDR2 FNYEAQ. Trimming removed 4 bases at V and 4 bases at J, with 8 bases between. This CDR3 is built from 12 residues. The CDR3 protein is CASSSNSYEQYF. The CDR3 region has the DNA TGTGCCAGCAGCTCCAACAGTTACGAGCAGTACTTC.

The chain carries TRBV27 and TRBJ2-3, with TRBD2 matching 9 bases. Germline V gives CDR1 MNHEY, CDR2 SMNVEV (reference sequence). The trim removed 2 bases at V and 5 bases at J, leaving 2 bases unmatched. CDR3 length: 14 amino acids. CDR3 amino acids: CASSLGLAIDTQYF. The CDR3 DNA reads TGTGCCAGCAGTTTAGGACTAGCGATAGATACGCAGTATTTT.

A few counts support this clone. The CDR3 reads CASSPRDNYEQYF. Written as DNA, the CDR3 is TGTGCCAGCAGCCCCCGGGACAACTACGAGCAGTACTTC. The chain recombines TRBV11-2 with TRBJ2-7; D possibly corresponds to TRBD1 (6 bases). Germline V gene data show CDR1 as SGHAT and CDR2 as FQNNGV. CDR3 length: 13 amino acids. Deletions cut 5 bases from V and 3 bases from J, with 11 bases between.

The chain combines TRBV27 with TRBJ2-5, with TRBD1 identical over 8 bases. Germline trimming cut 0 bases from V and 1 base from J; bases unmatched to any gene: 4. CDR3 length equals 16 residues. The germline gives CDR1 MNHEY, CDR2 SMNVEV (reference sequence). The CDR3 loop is CASSLSFRGRQETQYF. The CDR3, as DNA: TGTGCCAGCAGTTTATCGTTCAGGGGGCGCCAAGAGACCCAGTACTTC.

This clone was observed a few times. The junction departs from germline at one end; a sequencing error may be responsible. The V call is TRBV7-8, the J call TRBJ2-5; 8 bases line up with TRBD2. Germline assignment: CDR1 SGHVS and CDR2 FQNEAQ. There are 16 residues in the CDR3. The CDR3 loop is CASSLGGLGDLESQYF. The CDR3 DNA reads TGTGCCAGCAGCTTGGGGGGACTAGGGGATCTGGAGAGCCAGTACTTC.

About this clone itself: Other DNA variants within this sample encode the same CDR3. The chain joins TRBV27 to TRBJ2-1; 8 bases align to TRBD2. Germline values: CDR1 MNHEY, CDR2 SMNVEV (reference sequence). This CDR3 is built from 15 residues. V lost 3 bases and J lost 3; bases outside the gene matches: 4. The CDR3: CASSLFSGVYNEQFF. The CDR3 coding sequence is TGTGCCAGCAGTTTGTTTAGCGGGGTCTACAATGAGCAGTTCTTC.

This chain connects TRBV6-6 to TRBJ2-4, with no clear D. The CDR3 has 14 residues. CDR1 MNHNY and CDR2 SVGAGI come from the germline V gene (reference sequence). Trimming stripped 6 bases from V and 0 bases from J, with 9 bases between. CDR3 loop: CASSHGLAKNIQYF. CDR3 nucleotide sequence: TGTGCCAGCAGCCACGGCCTAGCCAAAAACATTCAGTACTTC.

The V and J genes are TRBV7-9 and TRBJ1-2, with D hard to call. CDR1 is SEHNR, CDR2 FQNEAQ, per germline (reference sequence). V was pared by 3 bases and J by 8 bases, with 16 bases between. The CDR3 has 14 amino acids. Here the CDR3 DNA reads TGTGCCAGCAGCTTCGACGGTAGGCCCAGGGGCTACACCTTC. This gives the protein CASSFDGRPRGYTF.